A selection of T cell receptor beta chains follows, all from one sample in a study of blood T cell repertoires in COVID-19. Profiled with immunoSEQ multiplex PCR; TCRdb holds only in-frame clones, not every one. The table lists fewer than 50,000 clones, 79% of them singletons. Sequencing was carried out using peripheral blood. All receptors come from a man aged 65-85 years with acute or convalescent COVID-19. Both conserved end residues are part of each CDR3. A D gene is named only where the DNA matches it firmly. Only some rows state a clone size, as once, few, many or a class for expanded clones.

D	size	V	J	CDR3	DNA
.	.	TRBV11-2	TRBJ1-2	CASSLGMGGGYTF	TGTGCCAGCAGCTTAGGGATGGGGGGAGGATACACCTTC
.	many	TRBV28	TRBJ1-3	CASSSPSGSSGNTIYF	TGTGCCAGCAGTTCTCCCAGCGGTAGCTCTGGAAACACCATATATTTT
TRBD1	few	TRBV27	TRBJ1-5	CASSPTGDFYQPQHF	TGTGCCAGCAGCCCGACAGGGGACTTCTATCAGCCCCAGCATTTT
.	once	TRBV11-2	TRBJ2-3	CASSFTRRDTQYF	TGTGCCAGCAGCTTCACTAGGCGAGATACGCAGTATTTT
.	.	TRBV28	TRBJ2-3	CASSPLEVSSTDTQYF	TGTGCCAGCAGTCCCCTCGAGGTGTCTAGCACAGATACGCAGTATTTT
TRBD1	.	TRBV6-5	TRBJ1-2	CASSNDREEAGYTF	TGTGCCAGCAGTAACGACAGGGAGGAGGCTGGCTACACCTTC
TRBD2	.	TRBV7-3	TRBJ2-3	CASSLAPSGSGTDTQYF	TGTGCCAGCAGCTTAGCTCCTAGCGGGAGCGGGACAGATACGCAGTATTTT
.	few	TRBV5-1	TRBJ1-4	CASSIGQLNEKLFF	TGCGCCAGCAGCATCGGACAGCTTAATGAAAAACTGTTTTTT
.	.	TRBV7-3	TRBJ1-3	CASSLTPGDTIYF	TGTGCCAGCAGCTTAACCCCCGGAGACACCATATATTTT
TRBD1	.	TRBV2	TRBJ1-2	CASSVQGAFYGYTF	TGTGCCAGCAGTGTCCAGGGGGCATTCTATGGCTACACCTTC
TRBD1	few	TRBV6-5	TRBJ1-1	CASRNTGGVDTEAFF	TGTGCCAGCAGGAATACAGGGGGTGTGGACACTGAAGCTTTCTTT
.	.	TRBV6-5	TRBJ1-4	CASSYDGVNEKLFF	TGTGCCAGCAGTTACGACGGGGTTAATGAAAAACTGTTTTTT
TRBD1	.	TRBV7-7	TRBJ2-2	CASSSGTVGTGELFF	TGTGCCAGCAGCTCCGGGACAGTGGGGACCGGGGAGCTGTTTTTT
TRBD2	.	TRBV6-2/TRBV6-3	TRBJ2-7	CASSSRQRDAYEQYF	TGTGCCAGCAGTTCCCGACAGCGGGATGCCTACGAGCAGTACTTC
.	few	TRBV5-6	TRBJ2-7	CASSLPGTKSYEQYF	TGTGCCAGCAGCTTGCCCGGGACAAAGTCCTACGAGCAGTACTTC
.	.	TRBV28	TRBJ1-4	CASSWRSGEEKLFF	TGTGCCAGCAGTTGGCGGTCCGGGGAGGAAAAACTGTTTTTT
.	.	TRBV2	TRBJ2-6	CASSLGGAGANVLTF	TGTGCCAGCAGTTTAGGGGGAGCTGGGGCCAACGTCCTGACTTTC
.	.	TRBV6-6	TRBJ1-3	CASSAPSSGNTIYF	TGTGCCAGCAGTGCGCCGAGCTCTGGAAACACCATATATTTT
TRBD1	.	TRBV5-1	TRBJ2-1	CASSAERGQAGNEQFF	TGCGCCAGCAGCGCGGAAAGAGGACAGGCCGGCAATGAGCAGTTCTTC
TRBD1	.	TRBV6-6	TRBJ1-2	CASSYPQTGGIDGYTF	TGTGCCAGCAGTTACCCGCAGACAGGGGGCATCGATGGCTACACCTTC
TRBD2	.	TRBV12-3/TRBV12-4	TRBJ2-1	CASSLGGVDEQFF	TGTGCCAGCAGTTTGGGAGGGGTCGATGAGCAGTTCTTC
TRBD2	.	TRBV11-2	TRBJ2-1	CASSLRGEQFF	TGTGCCAGCAGCTTGCGGGGGGAGCAGTTCTTC
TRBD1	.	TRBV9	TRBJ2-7	CASSVGTGAYEQYF	TGTGCCAGCAGCGTAGGAACAGGGGCTTACGAGCAGTACTTC
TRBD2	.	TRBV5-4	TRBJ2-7	CASSSGGRIYEQYF	TGTGCCAGCAGCTCGGGAGGGAGGATCTACGAGCAGTACTTC
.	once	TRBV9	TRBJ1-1	CASSVNLEYTEAFF	TGTGCCAGCAGCGTAAACCTTGAGTACACTGAAGCTTTCTTT
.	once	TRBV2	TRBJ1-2	CASSFVSGYTF	TGTGCCAGCAGTTTCGTGTCCGGCTACACCTTC
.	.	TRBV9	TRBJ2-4	CASSPEGNIQYF	TGTGCCAGCAGCCCAGAGGGTAACATTCAGTACTTC
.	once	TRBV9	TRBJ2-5	CASSVASGIWETQYF	TGTGCCAGCAGCGTAGCTTCCGGGATATGGGAGACCCAGTACTTC
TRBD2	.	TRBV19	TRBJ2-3	CASSGETTSGTDTQYF	TGTGCCAGTAGTGGGGAGACGACTAGCGGCACAGATACGCAGTATTTT
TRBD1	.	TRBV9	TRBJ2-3	CASSSAGTGGVDTQYF	TGTGCCAGCAGCTCGGCCGGGACAGGGGGCGTAGATACGCAGTATTTT
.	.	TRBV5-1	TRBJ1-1	CASSHRTDSTEAFF	TGCGCCAGCAGCCACCGGACAGATTCCACTGAAGCTTTCTTT
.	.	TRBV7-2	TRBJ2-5	CASSPSSWETQYF	TGTGCCAGCAGCCCGAGCTCGTGGGAGACCCAGTACTTC
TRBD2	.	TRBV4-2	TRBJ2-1	CASSQVTSGGPMQFF	TGTGCCAGCAGCCAAGTAACGAGCGGGGGCCCTATGCAGTTCTTC
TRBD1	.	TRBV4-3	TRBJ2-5	CASSQNAGGLETQYF	TGCGCCAGCAGTCAGAACGCAGGGGGTCTGGAGACCCAGTACTTC
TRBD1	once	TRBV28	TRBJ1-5	CASSQPGQGNQPQHF	TGTGCCAGCAGTCAACCGGGACAGGGCAATCAGCCCCAGCATTTT
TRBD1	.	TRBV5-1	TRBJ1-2	CASSLGTGNGYTF	TGCGCCAGCAGCTTGGGGACAGGCAATGGCTACACCTTC
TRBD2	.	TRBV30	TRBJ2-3	CAWSGLAGGDTQYF	TGTGCCTGGAGTGGATTAGCGGGAGGAGATACGCAGTATTTT
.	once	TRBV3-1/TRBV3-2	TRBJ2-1	CASSSTGRGDYNEQFF	TGTGCCAGCAGTTCCACTGGGCGGGGCGACTACAATGAGCAGTTCTTC
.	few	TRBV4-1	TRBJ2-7	CASSQTVAALSDGF	TGCGCCAGCAGCCAAACGGTGGCCGCGCTGTCTGACGGGTTC
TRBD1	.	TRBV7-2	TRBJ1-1	CASSLDRLTEAFF	TGTGCCAGCAGCTTGGACAGGCTCACTGAAGCTTTCTTT
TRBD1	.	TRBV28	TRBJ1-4	CASRSDRLTNEKLFF	TGTGCCAGCAGATCGGACAGGTTGACTAATGAAAAACTGTTTTTT